The T cell receptor (beta chain) described here comes from a study of T cells in Graves' hyperthyroidism and ophthalmopathy (dated by TCRdb to between 2017 and 2020). In terms of the full investigation: Peripheral blood was sampled at the time of initial diagnosis, prior to any treatment. For training and testing, the approximately 92 patients in the discovery cohort were randomly divided in a 7:3 ratio. Following sampling, methimazole starting at 30 mg daily was given to hyperthyroidism patients, and high-dose intravenous methylprednisolone was given to ophthalmopathy patients. Prospective prediction of ophthalmopathy was tested in an independent validation cohort of 18 to 20 hyperthyroidism patients and 15 to 17 patients who later progressed to ophthalmopathy. A discovery cohort of approximately 97 patients, approximately 44 with Graves' ophthalmopathy and 55 to 60 with stable Graves' hyperthyroidism, was used to find distinguishing TCR V-J signatures. The study also compared thyroid tissue and blood T-cell repertoires from a handful of Graves' hyperthyroidism patients. According to the paper, TCR Vbeta CDR3 sequencing was carried out on about 140 peripheral blood samples, which came from approximately 41 ophthalmopathy, around 75 hyperthyroidism and about 17 progressor patients. Summary of the overall study and its limitations: Blood samples also contained most of the expanded thyroid clonotypes (frequency above 0.001), which suggests that blood repertoires may reflect thyroid immune responses. During validation, the model predicted progression to ophthalmopathy a median of around six months ahead of onset, with more than 60% sensitivity and around 73% specificity. No statistical method was used to fix the sample size in advance, and group allocation was not hidden from the investigators. In cross-validation, a model built on a 13 V-J signature told ophthalmopathy apart from stable hyperthyroidism with 85% to 90% sensitivity and about 81% specificity, and in testing the same model reached 80%/75%.

The TCR beta CDR3 regions were amplified from RNA transcripts. The first round of RT-PCR for the TCR CDR3 was performed with the HTBI primer set and the Qiagen OneStep RT-PCR kit. The libraries were constructed in a second round of multiplex PCR and then size-selected and purified. Libraries were sequenced paired-end with 100 bp reads on an Illumina HiSeq2000. The authors' pipeline ran thus. SOAPnuke was used to process the raw data, removing reads that contained adapters or uncalled bases, had a mean Phred below 15, or lacked an exact match to the constant primer or identifier. COPE v1.2.5 was used to merge high-quality paired reads, and clonotypes were defined as unique nucleotide sequences. MiTCR v1.1 was used to align clonotypes to the IMGT TRBV, TRBD and TRBJ reference segments. Only V-J combinations with frequency above 0.0001, covering roughly 99% of repertoires, were analysed. The TCS score was defined as F50 (clonal expansion) divided by E x V (chaos), with BLOSUM62-based TCRdist calculated between CDR3 peptides within each V-J. Welch's t-statistics and random forest reduced around 550 V-J features to 13, which were used in a naive Bayes classifier (R e1071). TCRdb handled the public reads itself, with Q25 trimming in fastp and clone calling in MiXCR, and kept productive beta chains. Each entry merges the rows of one CDR3 protein and shows their most common DNA and genes. TCRdb assigned the V and J calls; the authors' analysis was not used. The sample data list 350,000 to 400,000 distinct CDR3 sequences, and 15% of these were observed just once. The ten largest clones represent about 30% of the sample.

There are 15 amino acids in the CDR3, from cysteine to phenylalanine inclusive. The DNA shown is the 45-base CDR3, in frame from base 1. From the germline V gene, CDR1 is KGHSH and CDR2 is LQKENI. V loses 3 bases, J loses 0 bases, and the germline ends lie 6 bases apart. Stable Graves' hyperthyroidism was defined as no progression to ophthalmopathy during 18 months of follow-up. Hyperthyroidism patients were aged 18 to 65 years and newly diagnosed, with disease duration of less than 2 months. The study excluded patients with uncontrolled infections, other autoimmune diseases, pregnancy or lactation. Diagnoses relied on clinical symptoms, serum thyroxine and TRAb, thyroid ultrasound and orbital computed tomography. PBMCs were isolated from more than 8 ml of fresh peripheral blood by Ficoll-Paque density gradient centrifugation. Total RNA was extracted using Trizol reagent, and RNA quality was assessed on an Agilent 2100 Bioanalyzer.

This clonotype was observed a handful of times. What this receptor recognizes is not known. No much larger clone exists at a distance of one base, and base qualities are not known. Specimen: blood. The sequence came from a woman in her twenties or thirties with Graves' hyperthyroidism. The chain links TRBV18 with TRBJ2-6, with no D gene named confidently. The nucleotide sequence is TGTGCCAGCTCACCCGGAGTCTCTGGGGCCAACGTCCTGACTTTC. Its product reads: CASSPGVSGANVLTF. This CDR3, with the reference TRBV18 and TRBJ2-6 proteins standing in past its ends, gives the full variable domain NAGVMQNPRHLVRRRGQEARLRCSPMKGHSHVYWYRQLPEEGLKFMVYLQKENIIDESGMPKERFSAEFPKEGPSILRIQQVVRGDSAAYFCASSPGVSGANVLTFGAGSRLTVL.